This T cell receptor beta chain was documented in a study of graft-versus-host responses after intestinal transplantation. About the study: Each transplant was multivisceral, liver-intestinal, or isolated intestinal. Study conclusions and caveats: Some GvH clones appeared in ileal mucosa or blood before recipient bone marrow.

Profiling relied on immunoSEQ multiplex PCR, and the TCRdb table lists in-frame clones only, not all of them. The sample contains 35,000 to 45,000 clones, around nine tenths of which appear only once. CDR3 length: 14 amino acids. Germline CDR1 SGHVS, CDR2 FQNEAQ. Germline trimming cut 3 bases from V and 6 bases from J; bases unmatched to any gene: 7. About this clone: Antigen specificity is unknown.

This clonotype originated in a human patient who received an intestinal transplant, so some T cells may come from the graft donor. Sequencing used PBMCs, obtained 524 days after transplant. The rearrangement uses TRBV7-8 and TRBJ2-7, with TRBD2 identical over 8 bases. CDR3 nucleotides: TGTGCCAGCAGCTTCTTAGCGGGAACGGGCGAGCAGTACTTC. It specifies CASSFLAGTGEQYF.